The rows below give T cell receptor beta chains drawn from one sample of a study of post-analysis software for immune sequencing data. From the PCR reads, TCRdb called clonotypes with MiXCR, one entry per CDR3 protein. The sample consists of 820,000 or so distinct CDR3 sequences, 53% of them appearing once. Sequenced: blood. The receptors stem from a girl between 5 and 17 years old with multiple sclerosis. The CDR3 runs from the conserved cysteine through the conserved F or W. A D gene is named only where the DNA matches it firmly. Clone size is stated in some rows and not others, as once, few, many or a class when expanded.

d_call: NA
clone_size: once
v_call: TRBV25-1
j_call: TRBJ2-3
cdr3_length: 16
cdr3_nt: TGTGCCAGCAGTGAAGGACAGGGAGGGGGCACAGATACGCAGTATTTT
cdr3_aa: CASSEGQGGGTDTQYF

d_call: TRBD1
clone_size: few
v_call: TRBV29-1
j_call: TRBJ2-7
cdr3_length: 15
cdr3_nt: TGCAGCGTTGAAGATTTCGGGACAGCCACCTACGAGCAGTACTTC
cdr3_aa: CSVEDFGTATYEQYF

d_call: TRBD1
clone_size: NA
v_call: TRBV6-2/TRBV6-3
j_call: TRBJ2-6
cdr3_length: 20
cdr3_nt: TGTGCCAGCAGTTCCTACCGGGACAGGGGTCCGAGCTCTGGGGCCAACGTCCTGACTTTC
cdr3_aa: CASSSYRDRGPSSGANVLTF

d_call: NA
clone_size: once
v_call: TRBV6-4
j_call: TRBJ2-3
cdr3_length: 14
cdr3_nt: TGTGTCAGCAGTGACTCCCCGGCCACAGATACGCAGTATTTT
cdr3_aa: CVSSDSPATDTQYF

d_call: TRBD2
clone_size: NA
v_call: TRBV5-1
j_call: TRBJ2-3
cdr3_length: 14
cdr3_nt: TGCGCCAGTAGGCCCTGGGGGGGTACAGATACGCAGTATTTT
cdr3_aa: CASRPWGGTDTQYF

d_call: TRBD1
clone_size: NA
v_call: TRBV4-1
j_call: TRBJ1-2
cdr3_length: 16
cdr3_nt: TGCGCCAGCAGCCATCGCTGGACAGGGAGAGCGGATGGCTACACCTTC
cdr3_aa: CASSHRWTGRADGYTF

d_call: TRBD2
clone_size: NA
v_call: TRBV4-1
j_call: TRBJ2-4
cdr3_length: 19
cdr3_nt: TGCGCCAGCAGCCAAGAAGGGCTAGCGGGGGGAAGGGCCAAAAACATTCAGTACTTC
cdr3_aa: CASSQEGLAGGRAKNIQYF

d_call: NA
clone_size: NA
v_call: TRBV7-9
j_call: TRBJ2-5
cdr3_length: 15
cdr3_nt: TGTGCCAGCAGTAGCCTGACAGCGTACCAAGAGACCCAGTACTTC
cdr3_aa: CASSSLTAYQETQYF

d_call: TRBD1
clone_size: NA
v_call: TRBV25-1
j_call: TRBJ2-4
cdr3_length: 14
cdr3_nt: TGTGCCAGCAGTGAATCCAACAGGGGAAACATTCAGTACTTC
cdr3_aa: CASSESNRGNIQYF

d_call: NA
clone_size: few
v_call: TRBV5-1
j_call: TRBJ2-7
cdr3_length: 14
cdr3_nt: TGCGCCAGCAGCCCGGGGAGCGTTGCCTACGAGCAGTACTTC
cdr3_aa: CASSPGSVAYEQYF

d_call: NA
clone_size: NA
v_call: TRBV20-1
j_call: TRBJ2-7
cdr3_length: 16
cdr3_nt: TGCAGTGCCCGCAGGTTGAACCAAGCGGGTATCTACGAGCAGTACTTC
cdr3_aa: CSARRLNQAGIYEQYF

d_call: NA
clone_size: NA
v_call: TRBV29-1
j_call: TRBJ2-7
cdr3_length: 13
cdr3_nt: TGCAGCGCCAAGGGGCGCCTCCTCAATGAGCAGTACTTC
cdr3_aa: CSAKGRLLNEQYF

d_call: TRBD1
clone_size: NA
v_call: TRBV2
j_call: TRBJ2-7
cdr3_length: 13
cdr3_nt: TGTGCCAGCAGCCTGACAGGGGACAACGAGCAGTACTTC
cdr3_aa: CASSLTGDNEQYF

d_call: NA
clone_size: NA
v_call: TRBV5-6
j_call: TRBJ2-3
cdr3_length: 17
cdr3_nt: TGTGCCAGCAGCTTGGGCCCCCCCGGGGTCGACACAGATACGCAGTATTTT
cdr3_aa: CASSLGPPGVDTDTQYF

d_call: NA
clone_size: NA
v_call: TRBV5-5
j_call: TRBJ2-5
cdr3_length: 15
cdr3_nt: TGTGCCAGCAGCTTGGGGTGGGGATCGGGCGGAGAGCAGTACTTC
cdr3_aa: CASSLGWGSGGEQYF

d_call: NA
clone_size: NA
v_call: TRBV7-8
j_call: TRBJ2-5
cdr3_length: 16
cdr3_nt: TGTGCCAGCAGCTTAGCTCTAGGAGCGTACCAAGAGACCCAGTACTTC
cdr3_aa: CASSLALGAYQETQYF

d_call: NA
clone_size: NA
v_call: TRBV29-1
j_call: TRBJ1-2
cdr3_length: 11
cdr3_nt: TGCAGCGTTGAAGTAGCGGTTGGCTACACCTTC
cdr3_aa: CSVEVAVGYTF

d_call: TRBD2
clone_size: NA
v_call: TRBV10-3
j_call: TRBJ2-1
cdr3_length: 16
cdr3_nt: TGTGCCATCAGTGATGGGGGCCGGGGGGGCCAGGGTGAGCAGTTCTTC
cdr3_aa: CAISDGGRGGQGEQFF

d_call: NA
clone_size: few
v_call: TRBV7-9
j_call: TRBJ2-3
cdr3_length: 14
cdr3_nt: TGTGCCAGCAGCCCCCTTGGGGGGACAGATACGCAGTATTTT
cdr3_aa: CASSPLGGTDTQYF

d_call: TRBD2
clone_size: NA
v_call: TRBV5-1
j_call: TRBJ2-1
cdr3_length: 17
cdr3_nt: TGCGCCAGCAGCCAAGCGGGGGGCCCGAGGGCCTACAATGAGCAGTTCTTC
cdr3_aa: CASSQAGGPRAYNEQFF

d_call: NA
clone_size: NA
v_call: TRBV29-1
j_call: TRBJ1-2
cdr3_length: 12
cdr3_nt: TGCAGCGTTGATCAGGGGAACTATGGCTACACCTTC
cdr3_aa: CSVDQGNYGYTF

d_call: NA
clone_size: NA
v_call: TRBV12-3/TRBV12-4
j_call: TRBJ1-5
cdr3_length: 14
cdr3_nt: TGTGCCAGCAGTTTTATCGGGGGAGATCAGCCCCAGCATTTT
cdr3_aa: CASSFIGGDQPQHF

d_call: NA
clone_size: NA
v_call: TRBV7-6
j_call: TRBJ2-3
cdr3_length: 15
cdr3_nt: TGTGCCAGCAGCTTAGCCCAGACTAGCACAGATACGCAGTATTTT
cdr3_aa: CASSLAQTSTDTQYF

d_call: NA
clone_size: NA
v_call: TRBV6-5
j_call: TRBJ2-7
cdr3_length: 14
cdr3_nt: TGTGCCAGCAGGGGGGGGGCTTTATCCTACGAGCAGTACTTC
cdr3_aa: CASRGGALSYEQYF

d_call: NA
clone_size: NA
v_call: TRBV18
j_call: TRBJ1-2
cdr3_length: 16
cdr3_nt: TGTGCCAGCTCACCTCAAACCAGTCGAGTGGACTATGGCTACACCTTC
cdr3_aa: CASSPQTSRVDYGYTF

d_call: NA
clone_size: few
v_call: TRBV6-5
j_call: TRBJ1-1
cdr3_length: 14
cdr3_nt: TGTGCCAGCAGCTTTGGGACCCCGGGGACTGAAGCTTTCTTT
cdr3_aa: CASSFGTPGTEAFF

d_call: TRBD2
clone_size: NA
v_call: TRBV5-1
j_call: TRBJ2-3
cdr3_length: 16
cdr3_nt: TGCGCCAGCAGCTTGTCGGCGGGGGGCCGTACAGATACGCAGTATTTT
cdr3_aa: CASSLSAGGRTDTQYF

d_call: TRBD1
clone_size: few
v_call: TRBV29-1
j_call: TRBJ1-2
cdr3_length: 11
cdr3_nt: TGCAGCGTTGCCGGACAGGGCGGCTACACCTTC
cdr3_aa: CSVAGQGGYTF

d_call: NA
clone_size: few
v_call: TRBV20-1
j_call: TRBJ2-4
cdr3_length: 13
cdr3_nt: TGCAGTGCCGTTCAGGGGTCCAAAAACATTCAGTACTTC
cdr3_aa: CSAVQGSKNIQYF

d_call: NA
clone_size: NA
v_call: TRBV12-3/TRBV12-4
j_call: TRBJ1-5
cdr3_length: 14
cdr3_nt: TGTGCCAGCAGTTCTAGGGGGGCTTATCAGCCCCAGCATTTT
cdr3_aa: CASSSRGAYQPQHF

d_call: TRBD1
clone_size: NA
v_call: TRBV27
j_call: TRBJ1-1
cdr3_length: 15
cdr3_nt: TGTGCCAGCCTGCCACCTCACAGGGGTATCACTGAAGCTTTCTTT
cdr3_aa: CASLPPHRGITEAFF

d_call: NA
clone_size: NA
v_call: TRBV7-6
j_call: TRBJ2-1
cdr3_length: 14
cdr3_nt: TGTGCCAGCAGCGACCCGACAGGCCACAATGAGCAGTTCTTC
cdr3_aa: CASSDPTGHNEQFF

d_call: NA
clone_size: NA
v_call: TRBV14
j_call: TRBJ1-2
cdr3_length: 15
cdr3_nt: TGTGCCAGCAGCCAAGCTCGCGAGTCTTCCTATGGCTACACCTTC
cdr3_aa: CASSQARESSYGYTF

d_call: NA
clone_size: NA
v_call: TRBV15
j_call: TRBJ2-7
cdr3_length: 14
cdr3_nt: TGTGCCACCAGCGACCGGACGGCTTCCTACGAGCAGTACTTC
cdr3_aa: CATSDRTASYEQYF

d_call: NA
clone_size: NA
v_call: TRBV20-1
j_call: TRBJ2-7
cdr3_length: 14
cdr3_nt: TGCAGTGCTACCCGGGGATCCGGACCCTACGAGCAGTACTTC
cdr3_aa: CSATRGSGPYEQYF

d_call: TRBD1
clone_size: few
v_call: TRBV6-5
j_call: TRBJ1-5
cdr3_length: 15
cdr3_nt: TGTGCCAGCAGCTCGGACAGGGGGCTTGGTCAGCCCCAGCATTTT
cdr3_aa: CASSSDRGLGQPQHF

d_call: NA
clone_size: few
v_call: TRBV20-1
j_call: TRBJ2-4
cdr3_length: 13
cdr3_nt: TGCAGTGCTTATACTCAGACCAAAAACATTCAGTACTTC
cdr3_aa: CSAYTQTKNIQYF

d_call: TRBD2
clone_size: NA
v_call: TRBV30
j_call: TRBJ2-1
cdr3_length: 14
cdr3_nt: TGTGCCTCCCCCGGGACTAGCGGGGGGCTGGCGCAGTTCTTC
cdr3_aa: CASPGTSGGLAQFF

d_call: NA
clone_size: NA
v_call: TRBV3-1
j_call: TRBJ2-7
cdr3_length: 14
cdr3_nt: TGTGCCAGCAGCCAAGTCCGGGGCCCACACGAGCAGTACTTC
cdr3_aa: CASSQVRGPHEQYF

d_call: TRBD2
clone_size: once
v_call: TRBV18
j_call: TRBJ2-5
cdr3_length: 18
cdr3_nt: TGTGCCAGCTCACGTGGCGGGGGGGCCATCGCGTCGGGAGAGACCCAGTACTTC
cdr3_aa: CASSRGGGAIASGETQYF